This T cell receptor beta chain was identified during a study of blood T cell repertoires in COVID-19. Study-wide context: Sample material is recorded as cDNA or gDNA derived from T cells, B-cell-depleted T cells, or PBMCs.

Profiled with immunoSEQ multiplex PCR; TCRdb holds only in-frame clones, not every one. The profile shows over 20,000 clones, 65% to 75% of them singletons. This CDR3 has 14 residues. The trim removed 6 bases at V and 3 bases at J, leaving 5 bases unmatched. The germline gives CDR1 MGHDK, CDR2 SYGVNS. Sample: peripheral blood. The TCR comes from a man aged 50-59 years with COVID-19, enrolled during active disease. V is TRBV25-1 and J is TRBJ2-5; 9 bases are shared with TRBD2. The CDR3 nucleotides are TGTGCCAGCAGCGAGCGGGGGGAGAAAGAGACCCAGTACTTC. Protein: CASSERGEKETQYF. The whole variable domain, remainder taken from reference TRBV25-1 and TRBJ2-5, is EADIYQTPRYLVIGTGKKITLECSQTMGHDKMYWYQQDPGMELHLIHYSYGVNSTEKGDLSSESTVSRIRTEHFPLTLESARPSHTSQYLCASSERGEKETQYFGPGTRLLVL.